This TCR beta chain was sequenced in a study of T cells in Graves' hyperthyroidism and ophthalmopathy. Study-level findings and limits: Blood shared most expanded thyroid clonotypes above 0.001.

Note on this clonotype: The antigen is not known.

RNA transcripts were the template for amplifying TCR beta CDR3 regions. The study used the HTBI primer set for a first-round RT-PCR of the TCR CDR3. TCRdb reprocessed the multiplex PCR reads via MiXCR and lists one record per CDR3 protein. The sample has over 250,000 distinct CDR3 sequences, over 15% seen once. Source material: blood. The TCR was taken from a woman aged 60-70 years with Graves' ophthalmopathy.

CDR3: CASSLNGRQGEKLFF. CDR3 DNA sequence: TGTGCCAGCAGCTTAAACGGACGACAGGGTGAAAAACTGTTTTTT. This rearrangement joins TRBV5-8 to TRBJ1-4; 7 bases agree with TRBD1. Trimming cost V 2 bases and J 7 bases; bases outside gene matches: 8. The CDR3 is 15 residues long. The germline CDR1 and CDR2 sequences are SGHTS and YDEGEE.